This T cell receptor beta chain stems from a study of PD-1 blockade in mismatch repair-deficient tumors. Specified time point: 10-day in vitro stimulation with candidate neoantigen peptide 4. Cells were stimulated 10 days with each of several ELISpot-reactive neoantigens. The table came from immunoSEQ multiplex PCR; TCRdb's copy has only in-frame clones and leaves some out. Of more than 11,000 clones in the sample, roughly 80% were seen once. Note on this clone: Its antigen remains unidentified.

Trimming at V came to 7 bases and at J to 5 bases, leaving 18 bases not matched to a gene. The CDR3 totals 17 residues. The germline gives CDR1 LNHDA, CDR2 SQIVND (reference sequence). The TCR sequence derives from an adult with mismatch repair-deficient cancer. The sequencing used cells cultured in vitro, collected from a patient treated with pembrolizumab. The chain couples TRBV19 to TRBJ2-7; 9 nucleotides align to TRBD1. The CDR3 loop is CASTHPMEGTGTDEQYF. In DNA form, the CDR3 reads TGTGCCAGTACTCACCCCATGGAAGGGACAGGGACTGACGAGCAGTACTTC.